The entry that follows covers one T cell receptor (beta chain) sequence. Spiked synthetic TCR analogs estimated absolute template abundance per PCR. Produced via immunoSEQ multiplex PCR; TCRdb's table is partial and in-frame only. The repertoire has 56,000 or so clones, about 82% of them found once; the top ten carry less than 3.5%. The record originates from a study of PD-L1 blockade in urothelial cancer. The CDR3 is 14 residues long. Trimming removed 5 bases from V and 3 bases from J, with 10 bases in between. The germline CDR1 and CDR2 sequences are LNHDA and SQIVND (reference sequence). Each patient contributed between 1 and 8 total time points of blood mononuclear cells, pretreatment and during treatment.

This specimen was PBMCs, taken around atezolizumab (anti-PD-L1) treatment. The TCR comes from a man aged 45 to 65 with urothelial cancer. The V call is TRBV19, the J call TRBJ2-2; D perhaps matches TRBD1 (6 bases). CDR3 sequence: CASSSGQYTGELFF. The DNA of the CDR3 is TGTGCCAGTAGTTCGGGACAATACACCGGGGAGCTGTTTTTT.